One sample yielded the 17 T cell receptor beta chains listed below, sequenced in a study of blood T cell repertoires in COVID-19. Libraries were prepared by immunoSEQ multiplex PCR; TCRdb keeps only in-frame clonotypes and omits some of them. The repertoire has some 270,000 clones, 85% of them found once; the top ten carry more than 6.5%. The sequencing sample was made of PBMCs or T cells enriched from blood (not recorded which). These receptor sequences come from a woman aged 45-60 years who had been exposed to COVID-19.

The chain uses TRBV7-6 and TRBJ2-3; D is undetermined. This CDR3 comprises 16 residues. V was clipped by 1 base and J by 1 base, with 12 bases between them. Germline V CDR1 and CDR2: SGHVS, FNYEAQ. Here the CDR3 reads CASSLGPLPRTDTQYF. CDR3 DNA sequence: TGTGCCAGCAGCTTAGGACCACTACCTCGCACAGATACGCAGTATTTT.

This clone was observed a few times. The J gene is TRBJ1-2, the V gene TRBV4-2; 9 positions match TRBD1. The junction had 12 bases not matched to a gene; V was cut back by 7 bases and J by 0 bases. Germline V lookup: CDR1 LGHNA, CDR2 YNFKEQ. The CDR3 is 17 amino acids. As DNA, the CDR3 is TGTGCCAGCAACACCGGGACAGGGTCAATAGCTAACTATGGCTACACCTTC. It is translated as CASNTGTGSIANYGYTF.

The V call is TRBV20-1, the J call TRBJ2-2, with 9 positions matching TRBD1. Germline V gene sequence: CDR1 DFQATT, CDR2 SNEGSKA (reference sequence). This CDR3 is 16 amino acids long. V shed 3 bases, J shed 7 bases, and the junction held 12 bases outside the gene matches. The CDR3 DNA reads TGCAGTGCTAGTTTGGACGGGACAGGGATCCTCGGGGAGCTGTTTTTT. This encodes CSASLDGTGILGELFF.

The rearrangement links TRBV5-1 to TRBJ2-5; D might be TRBD2 (6 bases). The V gene's germline CDR1 is SGHRS and CDR2 YFSETQ. V was clipped by 3 bases and J by 5 bases, with 14 bases between them. The CDR3 runs to 14 residues. This CDR3 is CASSSEAGLETQYF. CDR3 bases: TGCGCCAGCAGCTCGGAGGCGGGGCTGGAGACCCAGTACTTC.

The chain links TRBV15 to TRBJ2-7; maybe TRBD2 (5 bases). The V end was cut by 2 bases, the J end by 0 bases, with 11 bases between. CDR3 length: 15 residues. The germline gives CDR1 LNHNV, CDR2 YYDKDF (reference sequence). The CDR3, as DNA: TGTGCCACCAGCAGACCGGGAAAGAGCTCCTACGAGCAGTACTTC. Protein product: CATSRPGKSSYEQYF.

This clone has just one count. This chain joins TRBV14 and TRBJ1-2; D ambiguous. Germline loops: CDR1 SGHDN, CDR2 FVKESK. Deletions cut 4 bases from V and 3 bases from J, with 12 bases between. The CDR3 sequence is 14 residues long. The DNA of the CDR3 is TGTGCCAGCAGCCGCCAGGAAAAGGACTATGGCTACACCTTC. Amino acids: CASSRQEKDYGYTF.

The rearrangement links TRBV3-1 (or the pseudogene TRBV3-2) to TRBJ1-4; D might be TRBD1 (5 bases). The CDR3 contains 14 residues. Germline V gives CDR1 LGHDT, CDR2 YNNKEL (reference sequence). V was clipped by 4 bases and J by 10 bases, with 16 bases between them. DNA of the CDR3: TGTGCCAGCAGCCCACAGGTCGCGGGGGGAAAACTGTTTTTT. Residues: CASSPQVAGGKLFF.

This chain connects TRBV4-1 to TRBJ2-7, with D unclear. The CDR3 has 16 residues. Germline-derived CDR1 and CDR2 are MGHRA and YSYEKL. Between the trimmed V and J ends, which lost 0 bases and 0 bases, there was a span of 12 bases. This chain's CDR3 is CASSQEGRLSSYEQYF. The DNA of the CDR3 is TGCGCCAGCAGCCAAGAAGGCAGGTTGAGCTCCTACGAGCAGTACTTC.

Concerning this clone itself: A read error is likely, as this CDR3 ends without the conserved phenylalanine or tryptophan. It is unclear where the CDR3 begins or ends on the DNA, so no DNA is shown, and the CDR3 is as TCRdb lists it. The rearrangement uses TRBV21-1 and TRBJ2-7; whether TRBD2, the table's D call, matches the DNA was not checked. TRBV21-1 corresponds to a pseudogene. The CDR3 has 9 amino acids, counting both end residues. The CDR3 sequence: CASSEGCRD.

This clone was seen a single time. J is TRBJ2-7 and V is TRBV4-3; D not resolved. Trimming took off 3 bases at V and 0 bases at J, with 12 bases between the two ends. The CDR3 length is 15 residues. Germline V gene sequence: CDR1 LGHNA, CDR2 YSLEER. The CDR3 coding sequence is TGCGCCAGCAGCCAGTCTACGGAGAGCTCCTACGAGCAGTACTTC. Its translation: CASSQSTESSYEQYF.

The CDR3 bases are TGTGCCAGCAGCGATACCGGGACTACTCAAGAGACCCAGTACTTC. It yields the protein CASSDTGTTQETQYF. The rearrangement joins TRBV14 to TRBJ2-5; TRBD2 matches at 7 bases. The germline gives CDR1 SGHDN, CDR2 FVKESK. This CDR3 has 15 residues. Trimming at V came to 5 bases and at J to 2 bases, leaving 8 bases not matched to a gene.

The chain joins TRBV4-1 to TRBJ1-4; weak D call: TRBD1 (6 bases). The CDR3 contains 17 residues. With 3 bases removed from V and 1 base from J, the gap between germline ends came to 15 bases. Germline lookup yields CDR1 MGHRA and CDR2 YSYEKL. The CDR3 sequence: CASSHSLRGGTNEKLFF. The CDR3 DNA sequence: TGCGCCAGCAGCCACTCTCTCAGAGGGGGAACTAATGAAAAACTGTTTTTT.

The chain carries TRBV4-1 and TRBJ2-7; 9 bases agree with TRBD1. Germline V CDR1 and CDR2: MGHRA, YSYEKL. V shed 4 bases and J 6 bases; nucleotides not matched to a gene: 10. The CDR3 covers 15 residues. The CDR3 is CASSPSPRTGVEQYF. CDR3 coding DNA: TGCGCCAGCAGCCCCTCGCCCCGGACAGGGGTCGAGCAGTACTTC.

The rearrangement uses TRBV3-1 (or the pseudogene TRBV3-2) and TRBJ1-3; D unresolved. V was pared by 4 bases and J by 1 base, with 5 bases between. Per germline, CDR1 LGHDT and CDR2 YNNKEL (reference sequence). The CDR3 has 13 amino acids. The CDR3 sequence is CASSPFSGNTIYF. CDR3 sequence (DNA): TGTGCCAGCAGCCCCTTTTCTGGAAACACCATATATTTT.

The rearrangement links TRBV7-3 to TRBJ2-1; possible D gene TRBD1, 6 bases. The CDR3 extends over 15 amino acids. Germline V gives CDR1 SGHTA, CDR2 FQGTGA. Trimming took off 5 bases at V and 5 bases at J, with 16 bases between the two ends. CDR3 region: CASSPRWGQDNEQFF. The CDR3, as DNA: TGTGCCAGCAGCCCCCGCTGGGGGCAGGACAATGAGCAGTTCTTC.

This rearrangement joins TRBV2 to TRBJ2-2, with TRBD1 matching 7 bases. V gave up 6 bases and J gave up 4 bases; unmatched junction bases: 8. Germline values: CDR1 SNHLY, CDR2 FYNNEI. The CDR3 sequence is 15 residues long. The CDR3 here is CASSGTGAGTGELFF. For the CDR3, the DNA is TGTGCCAGCAGCGGTACAGGGGCGGGCACCGGGGAGCTGTTTTTT.

The chain recombines TRBV6-5 with TRBJ1-2, with TRBD1 matching over 10 bases. Trimming cost V 7 bases and J 6 bases; bases outside gene matches: 5. Germline V gene lookup returns CDR1 MNHEY and CDR2 SVGAGI. This CDR3 is 13 amino acids long. CDR3 nucleotide sequence: TGTGCCAGCACCTCGGACAGGGGGAATGGCTACACCTTC. It translates to CASTSDRGNGYTF.